One sample yielded the 22 T cell receptor beta chains listed below, sequenced in a study of CD8+ T cells in alopecia areata. Extracted RNA was reverse transcribed, and the resulting cDNA served as sequencing template. The assay was immunoSEQ multiplex PCR, and TCRdb's table has in-frame clones only and misses some. Here the sample spans some 130,000 clones, around 49% being singletons. The starting material was CD8+ T cells sorted from blood, obtained at week 0. These receptor sequences come from a human donor with alopecia areata.

The table lists this clone with a few counts. The chain carries TRBV6-6 and TRBJ1-4; D gene ambiguous. The CDR3 covers 16 residues. Germline V lookup: CDR1 MNHNY, CDR2 SVGAGI (reference sequence). V was cut by 0 bases and J by 8 bases, with 16 bases left in between. The CDR3 nucleotides read TGTGCCAGCAGTTACTCGTCTCTCTCAAGAGGAGAAAAACTGTTTTTT. Protein sequence: CASSYSSLSRGEKLFF.

This rearrangement joins TRBV29-1 to TRBJ2-2, with 10 bases matching TRBD1. The V gene's germline CDR1 is SQVTM and CDR2 ANQGSEA. The CDR3 is 16 amino acids. Losses at the gene ends were 4 bases for V and 0 bases for J; bases not matched to a gene: 5. The CDR3 nucleotides read TGCAGCGTTGTGGGGACAGGGGCCGCGAACACCGGGGAGCTGTTTTTT. Protein sequence: CSVVGTGAANTGELFF.

V and J are TRBV2 and TRBJ1-3; D gene uncertain. This CDR3 contains 15 residues. Germline loops: CDR1 SNHLY, CDR2 FYNNEI. The V end was cut by 6 bases, the J end by 0 bases, with 12 bases between. CDR3 DNA: TGTGCCAGCAGGGATCGGATGCGCTCTGGAAACACCATATATTTT. It translates to CASRDRMRSGNTIYF.

This clone has more than one count but fewer than ten. The chain couples TRBV5-4 to TRBJ2-7; D perhaps matches TRBD2 (6 bases). This CDR3 has 14 amino acids. The germline V gene has CDR1 SGHNT and CDR2 YYREEE (reference sequence). Trimming took off 0 bases at V and 2 bases at J, with 9 bases between the two ends. CDR3 coding DNA: TGTGCCAGCAGCTTGGGGAGGGAAACCTACGAGCAGTACTTC. This encodes CASSLGRETYEQYF.

CDR3 in amino acids: CAWSQGAGDEQYF. DNA of the CDR3: TGTGCCTGGAGTCAGGGGGCAGGCGACGAGCAGTACTTC. V and J are TRBV30 and TRBJ2-7; 8 nucleotides match TRBD1. The V segment lost 2 bases and the J segment 5 bases; nucleotides outside the gene matches: 5. The CDR3 runs 13 residues. Germline V gene sequence: CDR1 GTSNPN, CDR2 SVGIG (reference sequence). Full variable domain (rest looked up from reference TRBV30 and TRBJ2-7): SQTIHQWPATLVQPVGSPLSLECTVEGTSNPNLYWYRQAAGRGLQLLFYSVGIGQISSEVPQNLSASRPQDRQFILSSKKLLLSDSGFYLCAWSQGAGDEQYFGPGTRLTVT.

V gene TRBV10-3 combines with J gene TRBJ1-2; 9 nucleotides match TRBD1. The germline CDR1 and CDR2 sequences are ENHRY and SYGVKD. The V segment lost 6 bases and the J segment 4 bases; nucleotides outside the gene matches: 6. The CDR3 is made up of 14 amino acids. The CDR3 sequence: CAISRTGESYGYTF. DNA of the CDR3: TGTGCCATCAGCAGGACAGGGGAAAGCTATGGCTACACCTTC.

The rearrangement links TRBV5-6 to TRBJ1-2; possible D gene TRBD1, 5 bases. The CDR3 is 14 amino acids. V gave up 2 bases and J gave up 4 bases, with 12 bases separating them. Per germline, CDR1 SGHDT and CDR2 YYEEEE. The chain's CDR3 is CASSLGTVIYGYTF. The CDR3, as DNA: TGTGCCAGCAGCTTAGGGACGGTCATCTATGGCTACACCTTC.

This clone was picked up a small number of times. The chain couples TRBV7-8 to TRBJ1-2; no definite D call. The V gene's germline CDR1 is SGHVS and CDR2 FQNEAQ. The CDR3 is 13 amino acids. The V end was cut by 1 base, the J end by 6 bases, with 9 bases between. The CDR3 DNA sequence: TGTGCCAGCAGCTTAGGCACGGACCATGGCTACACCTTC. It codes for CASSLGTDHGYTF.

This clone came up a few times. V and J are TRBV29-1 and TRBJ2-7; the match to TRBD2 covers 7 bases. V was pared by 6 bases and J by 0 bases, with 5 bases of the junction left unmatched. CDR3 length: 13 residues. Per germline, CDR1 SQVTM and CDR2 ANQGSEA. CDR3 sequence reads: CSVVGRDSYEQYF. In nucleotides, the CDR3 is TGCAGCGTCGTGGGGAGGGACTCCTACGAGCAGTACTTC.

J is TRBJ2-1 and V is TRBV7-6; D is possibly TRBD1 (6 bases). The CDR3 sequence is 15 residues long. CDR1 is SGHVS and CDR2 is FNYEAQ in the germline V gene. V shed 5 bases and J shed 4 bases, with 15 bases lying between them. This CDR3 reads CASSGTWDPYNEQFF. The CDR3 nucleotides are TGTGCCAGCAGCGGGACATGGGACCCTTACAATGAGCAGTTCTTC.

This clone appeared a few times. The chain links TRBV30 to TRBJ2-7; D is possibly TRBD1 or TRBD2 (5 bases each). Germline V gene data show CDR1 as GTSNPN and CDR2 as SVGIG (reference sequence). V lost 7 bases and J 0 bases, leaving 10 bases between the germline ends. This CDR3 contains 12 residues. CDR3 DNA sequence: TGTGCCTACGGGGCCACCTCCTACGAGCAGTACTTC. Its translation is CAYGATSYEQYF.

This clone was picked up a small number of times. The chain links TRBV9 to TRBJ1-3, with D uncertain. Trimming removed 3 bases from V and 4 bases from J, with 5 bases in between. The germline V gene encodes CDR1 SGDLS and CDR2 YYNGEE. The CDR3 sequence is 12 residues long. The CDR3 DNA reads as TGTGCCAGCAGCGCCGACGGAAACACCATATATTTT. It is translated as CASSADGNTIYF.

There are a few counts of this clone. V is TRBV6-5 and J is TRBJ1-1; D remains unclear. Trimming removed 5 bases at V and 4 bases at J, with 14 bases between. The germline CDR1 and CDR2 sequences are MNHEY and SVGAGI. CDR3 size: 14 residues. DNA for the CDR3: TGTGCCAGCAGTCCTTTTCGTCTCGGCACTGAAGCTTTCTTT. This codes for CASSPFRLGTEAFF.

The chain uses TRBV7-7 and TRBJ1-5; 8 bases are shared with TRBD1. The CDR3 covers 15 residues. The trim removed 1 base at V and 7 bases at J, leaving 6 bases unmatched. CDR1 is SSHAT, CDR2 FNYEAQ, per germline (reference sequence). CDR3 in DNA: TGTGCCAGCAGCTTAGGGTTGACAGGGGAGCAGCCCCAGCATTTT. Translated: CASSLGLTGEQPQHF.

V is TRBV10-3 and J is TRBJ2-7, with D maybe TRBD1 (6 bases). CDR1 is ENHRY, CDR2 SYGVKD, per germline. V lost 0 bases, J lost 5 bases, and 17 bases lay in between. The CDR3 contains 16 residues. CDR3 coding DNA: TGTGCCATCAGTGAGTCGAGGGGGACACGGGTCGACGAGCAGTACTTC. This gives the protein CAISESRGTRVDEQYF.

This rearrangement joins TRBV2 to TRBJ1-2; 9 bases agree with TRBD1. V was pared by 6 bases and J by 3 bases, with 5 bases of the junction left unmatched. The CDR3 runs to 14 residues. The germline CDR1 and CDR2 sequences are SNHLY and FYNNEI. The CDR3 DNA reads TGTGCCAGCAGCCCCGGGACAGGGCACTATGGCTACACCTTC. This translates into CASSPGTGHYGYTF.

This chain joins TRBV14 and TRBJ2-7; D gene ambiguous. The CDR3 runs to 15 residues. Trimming removed 6 bases at V and 5 bases at J, with 20 bases between. Germline assignment: CDR1 SGHDN and CDR2 FVKESK. The CDR3, as DNA: TGTGCCAGCAGTCGTTTGGCAATAGACTTGGACGAGCAGTACTTC. Its protein is CASSRLAIDLDEQYF.

The chain recombines TRBV29-1 with TRBJ1-4; a weak D match, TRBD1 (6 bases). The CDR3 spans 15 residues. Germline V gene data show CDR1 as SQVTM and CDR2 as ANQGSEA. Between the trimmed V and J ends, which lost 0 bases and 3 bases, there was a span of 11 bases. The DNA of the CDR3 is TGCAGCGTTGAAGATGGTACAGGGCCTAATGAAAAACTGTTTTTT. Translation gives CSVEDGTGPNEKLFF.

This rearrangement joins TRBV11-2 to TRBJ1-4; D perhaps matches TRBD1 (5 bases). Between the trimmed V and J ends, which lost 5 bases and 5 bases, there was a span of 15 bases. The germline gives CDR1 SGHAT, CDR2 FQNNGV. The length of the CDR3 is 15 residues. The CDR3 DNA sequence: TGTGCCAGCAGCGCTGACCCGAACAGGAATGAAAAACTGTTTTTT. Residues: CASSADPNRNEKLFF.

This clone occurred a few times. CDR3 sequence reads: CASSLEGGEQFF. The CDR3 region has the DNA TGTGCCAGCAGCTTGGAAGGAGGTGAGCAGTTCTTC. V and J are TRBV7-9 and TRBJ2-1, with a tentative D call TRBD2 (5 bases). V was pared by 3 bases and J by 9 bases, with 9 bases between. The CDR3 length is 12 residues. In germline, CDR1 is SEHNR, CDR2 FQNEAQ (reference sequence).

This clone has a handful of counts. The rearrangement links TRBV4-3 to TRBJ2-5, with TRBD1 identical over 7 bases. The germline gives CDR1 LGHNA, CDR2 YSLEER. Trimming removed 4 bases from V and 5 bases from J; junction bases left unmatched: 13. The CDR3 has 16 residues. CDR3 sequence: CASSPANTGEWETQYF. CDR3 nucleotide sequence: TGCGCCAGCAGCCCTGCTAATACAGGGGAGTGGGAGACCCAGTACTTC.

Sample share makes this clone medium-sized. The chain couples TRBV5-6 to TRBJ2-7; 7 bases map to TRBD2. The CDR3 consists of 16 residues. V gave up 3 bases and J gave up 4 bases; unmatched junction bases: 13. Germline CDR1 and CDR2: SGHDT and YYEEEE. The CDR3 nucleotides read TGTGCCAGCAGCTCGGTCCGGGGGGAAGGTTTTTACGAGCAGTACTTC. Translating it yields CASSSVRGEGFYEQYF.